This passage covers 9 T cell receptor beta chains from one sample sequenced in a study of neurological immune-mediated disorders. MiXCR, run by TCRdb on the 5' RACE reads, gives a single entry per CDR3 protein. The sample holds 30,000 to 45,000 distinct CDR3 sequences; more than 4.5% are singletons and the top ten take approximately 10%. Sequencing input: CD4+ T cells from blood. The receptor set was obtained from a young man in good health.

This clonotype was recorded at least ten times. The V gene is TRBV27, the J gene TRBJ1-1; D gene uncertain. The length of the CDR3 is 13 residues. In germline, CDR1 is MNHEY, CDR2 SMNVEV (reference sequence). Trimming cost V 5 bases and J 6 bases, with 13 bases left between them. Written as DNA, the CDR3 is TGTGCCAGCAGTCAAGTTTCAGGCGCTGAAGCTTTCTTT. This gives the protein CASSQVSGAEAFF.

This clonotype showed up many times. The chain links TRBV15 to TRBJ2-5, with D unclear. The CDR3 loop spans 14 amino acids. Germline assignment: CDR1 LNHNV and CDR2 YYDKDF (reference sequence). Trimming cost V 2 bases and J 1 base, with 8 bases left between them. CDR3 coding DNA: TGTGCCACCAGCAGACCAGACTCCCAAGAGACCCAGTACTTC. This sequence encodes CATSRPDSQETQYF.

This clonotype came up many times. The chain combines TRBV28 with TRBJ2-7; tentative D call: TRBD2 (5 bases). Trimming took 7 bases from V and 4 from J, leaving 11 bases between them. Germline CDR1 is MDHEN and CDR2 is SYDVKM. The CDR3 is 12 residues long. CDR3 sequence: CASTGDSYEQYF. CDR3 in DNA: TGTGCCAGCACCGGGGATTCTTACGAGCAGTACTTC.

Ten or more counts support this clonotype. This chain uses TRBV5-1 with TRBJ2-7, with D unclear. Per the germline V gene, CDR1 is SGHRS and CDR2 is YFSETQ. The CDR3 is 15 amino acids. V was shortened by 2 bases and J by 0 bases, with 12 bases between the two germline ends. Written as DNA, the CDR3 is TGCGCCAGCAGCTTATCCCCGGCAGTCTCCTACGAGCAGTACTTC. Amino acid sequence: CASSLSPAVSYEQYF. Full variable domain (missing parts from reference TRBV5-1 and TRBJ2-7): KAGVTQTPRYLIKTRGQQVTLSCSPISGHRSVSWYQQTPGQGLQFLFEYFSETQRNKGNFPGRFSGRQFSNSRSEMNVSTLELGDSALYLCASSLSPAVSYEQYFGPGTRLTVT.

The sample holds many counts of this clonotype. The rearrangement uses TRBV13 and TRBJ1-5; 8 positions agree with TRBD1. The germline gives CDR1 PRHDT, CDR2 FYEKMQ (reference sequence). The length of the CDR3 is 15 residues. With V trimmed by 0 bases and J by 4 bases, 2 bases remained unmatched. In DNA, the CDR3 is TGTGCCAGCAGCTTAGGGACAGGGGCAAATCAGCCCCAGCATTTT. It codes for CASSLGTGANQPQHF. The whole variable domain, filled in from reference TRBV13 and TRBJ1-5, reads AAGVIQSPRHLIKEKRETATLKCYPIPRHDTVYWYQQGPGQDPQFLISFYEKMQSDKGSIPDRFSAQQFSDYHSELNMSSLELGDSALYFCASSLGTGANQPQHFGDGTRLSIL.

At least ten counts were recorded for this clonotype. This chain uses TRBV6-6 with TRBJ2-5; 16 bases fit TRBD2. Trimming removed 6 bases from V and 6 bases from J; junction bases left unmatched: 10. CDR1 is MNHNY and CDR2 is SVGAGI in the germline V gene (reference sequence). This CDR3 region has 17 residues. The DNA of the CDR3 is TGTGCCAGCAGCCCCGGGACTAGCGGGGGGGCCATTAAGACCCAGTACTTC. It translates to CASSPGTSGGAIKTQYF.

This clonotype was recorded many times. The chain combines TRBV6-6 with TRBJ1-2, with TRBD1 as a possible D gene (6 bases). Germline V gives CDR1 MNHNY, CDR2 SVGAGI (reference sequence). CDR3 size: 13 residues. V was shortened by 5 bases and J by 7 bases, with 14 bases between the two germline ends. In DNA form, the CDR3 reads TGTGCCAGCAGTCAACCAGGGGCTTTTGGCTACACCTTC. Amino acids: CASSQPGAFGYTF.

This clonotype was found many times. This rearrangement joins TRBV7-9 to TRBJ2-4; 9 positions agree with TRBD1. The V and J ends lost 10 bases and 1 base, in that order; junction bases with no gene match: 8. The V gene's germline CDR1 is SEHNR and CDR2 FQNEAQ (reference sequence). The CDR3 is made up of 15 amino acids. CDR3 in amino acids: CATEQGAIAKNIQYF. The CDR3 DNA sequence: TGTGCCACCGAACAGGGGGCGATTGCCAAAAACATTCAGTACTTC.

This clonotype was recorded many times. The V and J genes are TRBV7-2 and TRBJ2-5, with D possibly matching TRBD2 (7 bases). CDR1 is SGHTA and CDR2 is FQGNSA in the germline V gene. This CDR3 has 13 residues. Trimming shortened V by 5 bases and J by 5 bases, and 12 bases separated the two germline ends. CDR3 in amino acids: CASSARGRETQYF. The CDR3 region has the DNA TGTGCCAGCAGCGCGCGGGGGCGGGAGACCCAGTACTTC.